The present T cell receptor (beta chain) was sequenced within a study of cytomegalovirus exposure and HLA in healthy donors. Study-wide results and limits: There were some public TCRs occurring in many donors, but most TCR sequences were rare. According to a later analysis, TCR clusters from the first cohort tended to co-occur in the 120 or so validation repertoires.

Germline V lookup: CDR1 SGDLS, CDR2 YYNGEE. V lost 3 bases, J lost 4 bases, and 4 bases stayed unmatched. The CDR3 runs to 15 residues. Repertoires were generated with immunoSEQ multiplex PCR, while TCRdb's copy carries only in-frame clones and drops some. The table records 250,000 to 350,000 clones, 88% of them present only once. As regards this clone: As yet, its antigen is unknown.

The rearrangement links TRBV9 to TRBJ2-2, with 9 bases matching TRBD2. Sequenced: PBMCs. This receptor was identified in a woman aged 18 to 35 in good health and CMV-seronegative. The chain's CDR3 is CASSAAGGVTGELFF. DNA for the CDR3: TGTGCCAGCAGCGCCGCGGGAGGGGTCACCGGGGAGCTGTTTTTT.